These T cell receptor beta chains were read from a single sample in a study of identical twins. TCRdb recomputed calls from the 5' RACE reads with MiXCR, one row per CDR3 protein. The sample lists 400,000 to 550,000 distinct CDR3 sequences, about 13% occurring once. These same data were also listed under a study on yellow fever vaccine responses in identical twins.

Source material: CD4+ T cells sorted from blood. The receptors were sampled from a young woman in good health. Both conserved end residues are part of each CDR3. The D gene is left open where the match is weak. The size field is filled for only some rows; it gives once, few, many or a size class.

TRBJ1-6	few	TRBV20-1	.	TGCAGTGCTCCATCCATAAGGGGTGGACCCCTCCACTTT	CSAPSIRGGPLHF
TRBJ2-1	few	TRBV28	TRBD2	TGTGCCAGCAGTCCCGCGGGACTAGCGGGAGCCAATGAGCAGTTCTTC	CASSPAGLAGANEQFF
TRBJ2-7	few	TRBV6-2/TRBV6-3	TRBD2	TGTGCCAGCAAGCGGGACTCTTGGGACGAGCAGTACTTC	CASKRDSWDEQYF
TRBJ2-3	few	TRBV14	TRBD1	TGTGCCAGCAGCGTGTGGGGACAGACCCACACAGATACGCAGTATTTT	CASSVWGQTHTDTQYF
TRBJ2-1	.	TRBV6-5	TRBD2	TGTGCCAGCAGTTACGGTAGCGGGACGAGGGATGAGCAGTTCTTC	CASSYGSGTRDEQFF
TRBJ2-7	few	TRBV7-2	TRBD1	TGTGCCAGCAGTACTGGACAGGGTGGGCCTTACGAGCAGTACTTC	CASSTGQGGPYEQYF
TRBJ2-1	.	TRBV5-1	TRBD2	TGCGCCAGCAGCGGACTAGCGGGAGGCGGTGGGAATGAGCAGTTCTTC	CASSGLAGGGGNEQFF
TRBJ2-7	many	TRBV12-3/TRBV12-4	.	TGTGCCAGCAGTTTAGGCCACGAGCAGTACTTC	CASSLGHEQYF
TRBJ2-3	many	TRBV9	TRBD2	TGTGCCAGCAGCGTAGCTACCGGGACTAGCGGGAGGCCCACAGATACGCAGTATTTT	CASSVATGTSGRPTDTQYF
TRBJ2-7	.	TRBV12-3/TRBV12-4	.	TGTGCCAGCAGTCCGGACAGAGATTACTACGAGCAGTACTTC	CASSPDRDYYEQYF
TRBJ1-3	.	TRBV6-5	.	TGTGCCAGCAGTTACGGGTCCCCCTGGCACACCATATATTTT	CASSYGSPWHTIYF
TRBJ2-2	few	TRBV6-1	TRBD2	TGTGCCAGCAACCCCCGGACTAGCGGCACCGGGGAGCTGTTTTTT	CASNPRTSGTGELFF
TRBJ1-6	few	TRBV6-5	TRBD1	TGTGCCAGCAGTTACTCGTTAACAGGGGGCGCGAGTTCACCCCTCCACTTT	CASSYSLTGGASSPLHF
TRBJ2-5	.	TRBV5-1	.	TGCGCCAGCAACTTAGGTGTCACCCAGTACTTC	CASNLGVTQYF
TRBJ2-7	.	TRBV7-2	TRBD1	TGTGCCAGCAGCTGGGGGACAGGGGATTACGGACAGTACTTC	CASSWGTGDYGQYF
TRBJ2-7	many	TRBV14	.	TGTGCCAGCAGCCAAGCGGGGGTCGAGCAGTACTTC	CASSQAGVEQYF
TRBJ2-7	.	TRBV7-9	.	TGTGCCAGCAGCTACCTGGGGACGGAGCAGTACTTC	CASSYLGTEQYF
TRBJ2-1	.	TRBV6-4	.	TGTGCCAGCAGTGTAGGAGTGGGGGTCAATGAGCAGTTCTTC	CASSVGVGVNEQFF
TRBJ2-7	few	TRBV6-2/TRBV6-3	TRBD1	TGTGCCAGCACTATCCCAGGGGGCGGCAACCCCAACGAGCAGTACTTC	CASTIPGGGNPNEQYF